These 25 T cell receptor beta chains were sequenced from one sample in a study of early T cells in non-severe SARS-CoV-2 infection. TCRdb independently ran MiXCR on the 5' RACE reads; one entry per CDR3 protein. Of 98,000 or so distinct CDR3 sequences in the sample, around 10% are singletons; the top ten hold around 2.9%. The sample consisted of whole blood. These receptor sequences come from an adult who was a healthcare worker with PCR-confirmed SARS-CoV-2 infection or an uninfected control (not recorded which).

The rearrangement links TRBV5-1 to TRBJ2-7; 7 positions agree with TRBD2. V dropped 5 bases and J dropped 0; count of bases not matched to a gene: 8. This CDR3 has 15 residues. Per the germline V gene, CDR1 is SGHRS and CDR2 is YFSETQ. The CDR3 spells CASRLAVHSSYEQYF. In DNA form, the CDR3 reads TGCGCCAGCAGGCTAGCGGTCCATAGCTCCTACGAGCAGTACTTC.

This clonotype was found many times. The chain links TRBV20-1 to TRBJ2-1; 8 positions agree with TRBD2. Germline V CDR1 and CDR2: DFQATT, SNEGSKA (reference sequence). The CDR3 totals 12 residues. Trimming cost V 6 bases and J 8 bases; bases outside gene matches: 6. The CDR3 sequence: CSAGTRGDEQFF. DNA of the CDR3: TGCAGTGCCGGGACTAGGGGCGATGAGCAGTTCTTC.

The J gene is TRBJ2-5, the V gene TRBV12-3 or TRBV12-4; the match to TRBD2 covers 9 bases. Germline trimming cut 3 bases from V and 5 bases from J; bases unmatched to any gene: 10. This CDR3 contains 16 residues. The CDR3 loop reads CASSLDAGGRFETQYF. The CDR3, as DNA: TGTGCCAGCAGTTTGGACGCGGGGGGGCGTTTCGAGACCCAGTACTTC.

The chain has TRBV29-1 and TRBJ2-7, with D possibly being TRBD2 (6 bases). From germline, CDR1 is SQVTM and CDR2 ANQGSEA. The CDR3 loop spans 13 amino acids. The ends were cut back, 7 bases at V and 7 bases at J, with 20 bases in the middle. The CDR3 is CSGRASAGGEQYF. In DNA, the CDR3 is TGCAGCGGGAGGGCGTCCGCAGGCGGGGAGCAGTACTTC.

This clonotype was seen many times. V and J are TRBV28 and TRBJ2-4; no clear D gene. Germline CDR1 and CDR2: MDHEN and SYDVKM. Deletions cut 3 bases from V and 1 base from J, with 13 bases between. This CDR3 has 16 residues. The CDR3 spells CASSFEAAGAKNIQYF. Written as DNA, the CDR3 is TGTGCCAGCAGTTTCGAGGCCGCTGGGGCCAAAAACATTCAGTACTTC. Based on the CDR3 plus reference TRBV28 and TRBJ2-4, the full variable domain is DVKVTQSSRYLVKRTGEKVFLECVQDMDHENMFWYRQDPGLGLRLIYFSYDVKMKEKGDIPEGYSVSREKKERFSLILESASTNQTSMYLCASSFEAAGAKNIQYFGAGTRLSVL.

There are many counts of this clonotype. The chain has TRBV12-3 or TRBV12-4 and TRBJ1-5; 9 bases map to TRBD1. This CDR3 has 20 amino acids. V was pared by 5 bases and J by 3 bases, with 20 bases of the junction left unmatched. CDR3 nucleotides: TGTGCCAGCAGTCCTCGTAGGGACAGGGTTTTCTCGGTGAACAATCAGCCCCAGCATTTT. Translating gives CASSPRRDRVFSVNNQPQHF.

The CDR3 loop is CASSLALGQGFETQYF. As DNA, the CDR3 is TGTGCCAGCAGCTTAGCCCTCGGACAGGGTTTCGAGACCCAGTACTTC. The rearrangement joins TRBV7-9 to TRBJ2-5, with TRBD1 identical over 8 bases. Unmatched junction bases numbered 8, after V lost 0 bases and J lost 5 bases. The germline gives CDR1 SEHNR, CDR2 FQNEAQ (reference sequence). This CDR3 contains 16 residues.

The chain uses TRBV20-1 and TRBJ1-2, with 8 bases aligning to TRBD1. This CDR3 has 14 residues. Germline V gene lookup returns CDR1 DFQATT and CDR2 SNEGSKA (reference sequence). V lost 5 bases, J lost 4 bases, and 9 bases stayed unmatched. The CDR3 DNA reads as TGCAGTGCTGGGACAGGAAGGTCGTTCTATGGCTACACCTTC. Residues: CSAGTGRSFYGYTF.

This clonotype was observed a single time. This chain links TRBV7-2 with TRBJ2-1; D is unresolved. From germline, CDR1 is SGHTA and CDR2 FQGNSA. The CDR3 totals 14 residues. The ends were cut back, 5 bases at V and 3 bases at J, with 11 bases in the middle. CDR3 in DNA: TGTGCCAGCAGCCGGACGCTAAACTACAATGAGCAGTTCTTC. Its protein is CASSRTLNYNEQFF. The whole variable domain, filled in from reference TRBV7-2 and TRBJ2-1, reads GAGVSQSPSNKVTEKGKDVELRCDPISGHTALYWYRQSLGQGLEFLIYFQGNSAPDKSGLPSDRFSAERTGGSVSTLTIQRTQQEDSAVYLCASSRTLNYNEQFFGPGTRLTVL.

This clonotype occurred many times. The genes are TRBV29-1 and TRBJ1-2, with D maybe TRBD1 (5 bases). V dropped 5 bases and J dropped 2 bases, with 12 bases sitting between them. Germline V CDR1 and CDR2: SQVTM, ANQGSEA. This CDR3 comprises 13 residues. In DNA form, the CDR3 reads TGCAGCGTTTTCGGGACGGTAAACTATGGCTACACCTTC. Translation gives CSVFGTVNYGYTF. Complete variable domain (other parts from reference TRBV29-1 and TRBJ1-2): SAVISQKPSRDICQRGTSLTIQCQVDSQVTMMFWYRQQPGQSLTLIATANQGSEATYESGFVIDKFPISRPNLTFSTLTVSNMSPEDSSIYLCSVFGTVNYGYTFGSGTRLTVV.

This clonotype was found a few times. The chain uses TRBV6-1 and TRBJ2-3, with 7 positions matching TRBD1. Germline lookup yields CDR1 MNHNS and CDR2 SASEGT. V was pared by 0 bases and J by 3 bases, with 3 bases of the junction left unmatched. CDR3 size: 15 residues. The CDR3 coding sequence is TGTGCCAGCAGTGAAGCGGACAGGAAGACAGATACGCAGTATTTT. Translated, it gives CASSEADRKTDTQYF.

The sample holds a few counts of this clonotype. The chain joins TRBV9 to TRBJ1-5; D remains unclear. Germline CDR1 is SGDLS and CDR2 is YYNGEE. The CDR3 extends over 15 amino acids. V was trimmed by 0 bases and J by 0 bases, leaving 7 bases between them. CDR3 in amino acids: CASSVDGVSNQPQHF. In nucleotides, the CDR3 is TGTGCCAGCAGCGTAGACGGTGTTAGCAATCAGCCCCAGCATTTT.

The J gene is TRBJ1-1, the V gene TRBV30, with D perhaps TRBD1 (5 bases). This CDR3 region has 13 residues. CDR1 and CDR2 (germline): GTSNPN, SVGIG (reference sequence). V lost 5 bases to trimming and J lost 3 bases, with 13 bases between them. This chain's CDR3 is CAWRSRGDTEAFF. Written as DNA, the CDR3 is TGTGCCTGGCGAAGCCGAGGGGACACTGAAGCTTTCTTT.

The chain has TRBV18 and TRBJ2-1, with D hard to call. Germline CDR1 is KGHSH and CDR2 is LQKENI. Between the trimmed V and J ends, which lost 3 bases and 7 bases, there was a span of 4 bases. The CDR3 runs 11 residues. This CDR3 is CASSPKNEQFF. CDR3 nucleotide sequence: TGTGCCAGCTCACCGAAGAATGAGCAGTTCTTC.

This clonotype came up a few times. The chain couples TRBV2 to TRBJ2-1; TRBD2 agrees at 12 bases. Germline-derived CDR1 and CDR2 are SNHLY and FYNNEI. Trimming removed 7 bases from V and 6 bases from J; junction bases left unmatched: 4. This CDR3 is 14 amino acids long. The CDR3 sequence: CASKLAGGGNEQFF. CDR3 sequence (DNA): TGTGCCAGCAAACTAGCGGGAGGTGGCAATGAGCAGTTCTTC.

J is TRBJ1-1 and V is TRBV29-1, with no clear D. V lost 7 bases and J lost 0, with 12 bases in between. Per the germline V gene, CDR1 is SQVTM and CDR2 is ANQGSEA. CDR3 length equals 13 residues. CDR3 sequence reads: CSGGGRLNTEAFF. The CDR3 bases are TGCAGCGGAGGAGGACGGTTGAACACTGAAGCTTTCTTT.

The chain combines TRBV28 with TRBJ2-6; no reliable D call. Germline V gene data show CDR1 as MDHEN and CDR2 as SYDVKM. The V end lost 9 bases, the J end lost 2 bases, and 8 bases lay between the germline ends. The CDR3 has 13 residues. CDR3 sequence reads: CASLLAGANVLTF. The DNA for the CDR3 is TGTGCCAGTCTCTTGGCTGGGGCCAACGTCCTGACTTTC.

The chain has TRBV5-1 and TRBJ1-1; 7 nucleotides agree with TRBD1. The CDR3 has 17 residues. Germline V gene sequence: CDR1 SGHRS, CDR2 YFSETQ. The junction had 12 bases not matched to a gene; V was cut back by 2 bases and J by 2 bases. Written as DNA, the CDR3 is TGCGCCAGCAGCTTTGGGACAGCCCTCACCCAAAACACTGAAGCTTTCTTT. As protein: CASSFGTALTQNTEAFF.

This clonotype was seen a handful of times. The chain has TRBV11-2 and TRBJ2-5, with unresolved D. From germline, CDR1 is SGHAT and CDR2 FQNNGV. This CDR3 is 15 amino acids long. With 5 bases removed from V and 1 base from J, the gap between germline ends came to 14 bases. The DNA for the CDR3 is TGTGCCAGCAGCCCCCGGCCGGGTCCCCAAGAGACCCAGTACTTC. Protein product: CASSPRPGPQETQYF.

V gene TRBV3-1 combines with J gene TRBJ2-1; tentatively, D is TRBD2 (6 bases). Between the trimmed V and J ends, which lost 4 bases and 4 bases, there was a span of 11 bases. Germline loops: CDR1 LGHDT, CDR2 YNNKEL (reference sequence). The CDR3 contains 14 residues. The CDR3, as DNA: TGTGCCAGCAGCCTTCGCGGGGTTTACAATGAGCAGTTCTTC. This sequence encodes CASSLRGVYNEQFF.

V gene TRBV9 combines with J gene TRBJ1-5, with TRBD1 identical over 7 bases. The CDR3 is 14 residues long. CDR1 is SGDLS, CDR2 YYNGEE, per germline. V gave up 4 bases and J gave up 3 bases; unmatched junction bases: 4. In DNA, the CDR3 is TGTGCCAGCAGCAGGGACAGAGTCAATCAGCCCCAGCATTTT. Encoded protein: CASSRDRVNQPQHF.

This clonotype was seen only a few times. The chain has TRBV27 and TRBJ1-2, with 7 bases aligning to TRBD1. Germline CDR1 is MNHEY and CDR2 is SMNVEV (reference sequence). Unmatched junction bases numbered 20, after V lost 6 bases and J lost 7 bases. The CDR3 sequence is 17 residues long. CDR3 nucleotide sequence: TGTGCCAGCAGAACCTTCTCTCGGACAGGTCGAGGGGGTGGCTACACCTTC. Translating gives CASRTFSRTGRGGGYTF.

The table lists this clonotype with a few counts. The chain is built from TRBV7-2 and TRBJ2-1, with TRBD1 matching 7 bases. Trimming took 9 bases from V and 7 from J; bases not matched to a gene: 12. Germline lookup yields CDR1 SGHTA and CDR2 FQGNSA. This CDR3 comprises 14 residues. The CDR3 reads CASIPRDSFNEQFF. The CDR3 region has the DNA TGTGCCAGTATCCCTCGGGACAGTTTTAATGAGCAGTTCTTC.

This clonotype was found many times. The V gene is TRBV11-2, the J gene TRBJ1-4; the D gene is possibly TRBD1 (6 bases). The CDR3 extends over 15 amino acids. CDR1 SGHAT and CDR2 FQNNGV come from the germline V gene. Trimming took 8 bases from V and 3 from J, leaving 16 bases between them. The CDR3 protein is CASGITGSANEKLFF. CDR3 in DNA: TGTGCCAGCGGAATAACAGGGTCGGCTAATGAAAAACTGTTTTTT.

This clonotype was seen many times. The V gene is TRBV7-2, the J gene TRBJ2-2; the match to TRBD2 covers 12 bases. Trimming at V came to 7 bases and at J to 3 bases, leaving 6 bases not matched to a gene. Per germline, CDR1 SGHTA and CDR2 FQGNSA. The CDR3 length is 16 residues. CDR3 in amino acids: CASNLAGGPDTGELFF. The CDR3 nucleotides are TGTGCCAGCAACCTAGCGGGGGGGCCGGACACCGGGGAGCTGTTTTTT.